This record covers a single T cell receptor beta chain. Its antigen remains unknown. This sample is drawn from a study of response to subunit inactivated influenza vaccine. Study-wide results and caveats: Each seasonal influenza vaccination recruits few new T cells, the authors suggested.

TCRdb reanalysed the RT-PCR reads using MiXCR and keeps one entry per CDR3 protein. The sample includes 650,000 to 700,000 distinct CDR3 sequences, 15% to 18% of them seen just once. Germline CDR1 is SGHAT and CDR2 is FQNNGV. CDR3 size: 15 residues. Trimming removed 5 bases from V and 6 bases from J; junction bases left unmatched: 6. The J gene is TRBJ2-1, the V gene TRBV11-2; TRBD2 aligns across 11 bases. This specimen consisted of PBMCs from blood, obtained less than 13 days after vaccination. The receptor comes from a man aged 45-65 years who received an inactivated influenza vaccine. For the CDR3, the DNA is TGTGCCAGCAGCCTACTTAGCGGGAGGGGCAATGAGCAGTTCTTC. Its translation is CASSLLSGRGNEQFF.